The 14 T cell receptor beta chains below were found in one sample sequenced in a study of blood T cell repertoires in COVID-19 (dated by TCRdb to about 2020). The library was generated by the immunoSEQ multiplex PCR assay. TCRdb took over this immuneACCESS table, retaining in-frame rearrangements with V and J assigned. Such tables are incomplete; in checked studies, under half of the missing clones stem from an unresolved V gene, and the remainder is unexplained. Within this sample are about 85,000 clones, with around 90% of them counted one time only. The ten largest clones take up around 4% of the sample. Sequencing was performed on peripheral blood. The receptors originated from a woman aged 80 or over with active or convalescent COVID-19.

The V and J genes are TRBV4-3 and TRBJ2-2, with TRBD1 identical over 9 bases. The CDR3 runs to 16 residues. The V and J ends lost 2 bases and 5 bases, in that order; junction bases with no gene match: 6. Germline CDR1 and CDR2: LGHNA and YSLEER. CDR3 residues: CASSQNPGQGTGELFF. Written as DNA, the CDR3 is TGCGCCAGCAGCCAAAACCCGGGACAGGGAACCGGGGAGCTGTTTTTT.

This CDR3 reads CASSFSATSGGWGVEQYF. Written as DNA, the CDR3 is TGTGCCAGCAGCTTTTCAGCGACTAGCGGTGGGTGGGGGGTGGAGCAGTACTTC. This sequence joins TRBV7-2 and TRBJ2-7, with TRBD2 matching 9 bases. Trimming took 3 bases from V and 7 from J; bases not matched to a gene: 19. This CDR3 contains 18 residues. Germline assignment: CDR1 SGHTA and CDR2 FQGNSA.

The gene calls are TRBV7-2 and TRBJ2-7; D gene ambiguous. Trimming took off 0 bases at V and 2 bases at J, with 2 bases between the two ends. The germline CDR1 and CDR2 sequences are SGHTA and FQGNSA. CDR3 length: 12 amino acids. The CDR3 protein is CASSLATYEQYF. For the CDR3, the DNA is TGTGCCAGCAGCTTAGCCACCTACGAGCAGTACTTC.

CDR3 sequence: CASSSRDFSNQPQHF. The CDR3 DNA reads TGTGCCAGCAGTAGCCGAGATTTCAGCAATCAGCCCCAGCATTTT. The gene calls are TRBV6-5 and TRBJ1-5; D is ambiguous. The CDR3 is made up of 15 amino acids. The V end was cut by 5 bases, the J end by 1 base, with 12 bases between. Per the germline V gene, CDR1 is MNHEY and CDR2 is SVGAGI.

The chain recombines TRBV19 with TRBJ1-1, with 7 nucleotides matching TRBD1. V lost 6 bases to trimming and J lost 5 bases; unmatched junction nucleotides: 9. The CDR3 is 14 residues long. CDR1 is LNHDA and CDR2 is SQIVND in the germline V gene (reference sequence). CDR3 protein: CASSRGNGPTEAFF. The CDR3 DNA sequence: TGTGCCAGTAGCAGGGGGAATGGCCCGACTGAAGCTTTCTTT.

CDR3 sequence reads: CASSFPGRNEKLFF. In DNA, the CDR3 is TGTGCCAGCAGTTTCCCAGGAAGAAATGAAAAACTGTTTTTT. The J gene is TRBJ1-4, the V gene TRBV27; D unclear. CDR3 length: 14 residues. The V gene lost 3 bases and the J gene lost 5 bases, with 10 bases spanning the gap. From germline, CDR1 is MNHEY and CDR2 SMNVEV (reference sequence).

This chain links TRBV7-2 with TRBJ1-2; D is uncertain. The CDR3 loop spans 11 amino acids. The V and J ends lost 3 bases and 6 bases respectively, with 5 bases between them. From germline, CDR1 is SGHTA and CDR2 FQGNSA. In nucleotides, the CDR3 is TGTGCCAGCAGCTTGGCACATGGCTACACCTTC. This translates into CASSLAHGYTF.

As DNA, the CDR3 is TGTGCCAGCAGCCGCGGGGCGGGGGACGAGCAGTACTTC. Translated: CASSRGAGDEQYF. The V gene is TRBV7-3, the J gene TRBJ2-7; the match to TRBD2 covers 7 bases. The CDR3 is 13 residues long. Germline CDR1 and CDR2: SGHTA and FQGTGA. V lost 5 bases, J lost 5 bases, and 6 bases stayed unmatched. Variable domain in full (rest from reference TRBV7-3 and TRBJ2-7): GAGVSQTPSNKVTEKGKYVELRCDPISGHTALYWYRQSLGQGPEFLIYFQGTGAADDSGLPNDRFFAVRPEGSVSTLKIQRTERGDSAVYLCASSRGAGDEQYFGPGTRLTVT.

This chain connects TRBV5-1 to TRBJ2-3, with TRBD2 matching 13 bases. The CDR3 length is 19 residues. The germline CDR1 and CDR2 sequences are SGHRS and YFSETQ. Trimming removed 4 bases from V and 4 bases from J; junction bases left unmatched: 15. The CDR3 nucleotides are TGCGCCAGCAGCCATGGACTAGCGGGAGACTTTGGGAGCGCAGATACGCAGTATTTT. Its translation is CASSHGLAGDFGSADTQYF. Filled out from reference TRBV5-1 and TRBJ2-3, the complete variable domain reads KAGVTQTPRYLIKTRGQQVTLSCSPISGHRSVSWYQQTPGQGLQFLFEYFSETQRNKGNFPGRFSGRQFSNSRSEMNVSTLELGDSALYLCASSHGLAGDFGSADTQYFGPGTRLTVL.

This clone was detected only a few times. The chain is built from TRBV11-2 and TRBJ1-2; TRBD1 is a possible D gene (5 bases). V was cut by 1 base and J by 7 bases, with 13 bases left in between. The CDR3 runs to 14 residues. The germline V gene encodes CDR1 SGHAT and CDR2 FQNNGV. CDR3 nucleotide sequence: TGTGCCAGCAGCTTAGCAGGGACTTCTGGTGGCTACACCTTC. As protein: CASSLAGTSGGYTF.

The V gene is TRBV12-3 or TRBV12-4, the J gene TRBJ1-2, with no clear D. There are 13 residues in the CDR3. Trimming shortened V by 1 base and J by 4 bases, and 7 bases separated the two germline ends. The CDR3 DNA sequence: TGTGCCAGCAGTTTAGGGGCGACCTATGGCTACACCTTC. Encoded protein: CASSLGATYGYTF.

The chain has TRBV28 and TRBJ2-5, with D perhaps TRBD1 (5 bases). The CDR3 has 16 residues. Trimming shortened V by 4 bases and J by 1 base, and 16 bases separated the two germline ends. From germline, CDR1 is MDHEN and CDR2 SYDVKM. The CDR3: CASSSFAPQGQETQYF. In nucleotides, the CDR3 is TGTGCCAGCAGTTCCTTTGCCCCGCAGGGCCAAGAGACCCAGTACTTC.

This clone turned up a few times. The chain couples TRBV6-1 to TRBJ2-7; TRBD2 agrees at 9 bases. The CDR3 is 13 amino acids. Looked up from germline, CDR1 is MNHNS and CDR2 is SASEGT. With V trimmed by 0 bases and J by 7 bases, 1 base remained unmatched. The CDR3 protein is CASSEARGGEQYF. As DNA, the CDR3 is TGTGCCAGCAGTGAAGCGCGGGGGGGTGAGCAGTACTTC.

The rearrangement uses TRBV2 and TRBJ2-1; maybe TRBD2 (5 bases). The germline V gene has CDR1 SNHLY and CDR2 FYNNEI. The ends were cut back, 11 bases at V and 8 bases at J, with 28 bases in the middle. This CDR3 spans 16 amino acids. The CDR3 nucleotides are TGTGCCGGAGCACCCCCCTTTTTGGGTTCGGAGGATGAGCAGTTCTTC. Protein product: CAGAPPFLGSEDEQFF.